Each of the 5 T cell receptor beta chains below was sequenced from the same sample in a study of blood T cell repertoires in COVID-19. Method: immunoSEQ multiplex PCR; TCRdb's copy keeps in-frame clones and lacks some. The data hold approximately 310,000 clones, with around 87% observed a single time. The sample consisted of peripheral blood. The receptors here all came from a man aged 50-59 years with active or convalescent COVID-19.

The chain has TRBV28 and TRBJ1-1; D is possibly TRBD1 (6 bases). V lost 5 bases, J lost 11 bases, and 18 bases lay in between. The length of the CDR3 is 13 residues. Per the germline V gene, CDR1 is MDHEN and CDR2 is SYDVKM. CDR3 residues: CASSPVGDTTAFF. The CDR3 nucleotides are TGTGCCAGCAGTCCGGTGGGGGACACAACGGCTTTCTTT.

This chain uses TRBV7-2 with TRBJ1-3; 7 bases line up with TRBD1. V shed 2 bases, J shed 4 bases, and the junction held 5 bases outside the gene matches. This CDR3 is built from 15 residues. Germline values: CDR1 SGHTA, CDR2 FQGNSA. DNA for the CDR3: TGTGCCAGCAGCTTAAACAGGGGTCTAGGAAACACCATATATTTT. It codes for CASSLNRGLGNTIYF. Drawing the rest from reference TRBV7-2 and TRBJ1-3, the complete variable domain is GAGVSQSPSNKVTEKGKDVELRCDPISGHTALYWYRQSLGQGLEFLIYFQGNSAPDKSGLPSDRFSAERTGGSVSTLTIQRTQQEDSAVYLCASSLNRGLGNTIYFGEGSWLTVV.

This clone was picked up one time. The CDR3 sequence is CASRGSLTYEQYF. In DNA, the CDR3 is TGTGCCAGCAGGGGGAGCTTAACCTACGAGCAGTACTTC. V and J are TRBV6-5 and TRBJ2-7; possibly TRBD2 for D (5 bases). Germline V gene data show CDR1 as MNHEY and CDR2 as SVGAGI. Trimming removed 6 bases from V and 2 bases from J, with 11 bases in between. This CDR3 spans 13 amino acids.

The count of this clone is one. V is TRBV5-1 and J is TRBJ2-5, with 8 bases identical to TRBD2. V was pared by 10 bases and J by 2 bases, with 19 bases of the junction left unmatched. CDR1 and CDR2 from the germline V gene are SGHRS and YFSETQ. The CDR3 is 17 residues long. The CDR3 coding sequence is TGCGCCCCCAGCTTGGGGGTCGCGGGGGGCTCGCAAGAGACCCAGTACTTC. Translating gives CAPSLGVAGGSQETQYF.

This chain uses TRBV12-3 or TRBV12-4 with TRBJ1-5; possibly TRBD1 for D (6 bases). The ends were cut back, 6 bases at V and 4 bases at J, with 10 bases in the middle. The CDR3 length is 13 residues. Here the CDR3 DNA reads TGTGCCAGCAGGGACAGTAAGAATCAGCCCCAGCATTTT. It specifies CASRDSKNQPQHF.